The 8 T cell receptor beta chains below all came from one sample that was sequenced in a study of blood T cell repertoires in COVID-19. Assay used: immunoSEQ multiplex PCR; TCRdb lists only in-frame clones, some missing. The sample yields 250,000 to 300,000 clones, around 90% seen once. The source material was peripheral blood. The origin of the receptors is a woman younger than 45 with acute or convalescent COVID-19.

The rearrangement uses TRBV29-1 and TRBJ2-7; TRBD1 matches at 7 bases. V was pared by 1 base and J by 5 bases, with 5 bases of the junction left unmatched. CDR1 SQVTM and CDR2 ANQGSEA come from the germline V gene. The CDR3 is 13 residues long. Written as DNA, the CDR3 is TGCAGCGTTGAAGGACAGGGATTCGACGAGCAGTACTTC. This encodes CSVEGQGFDEQYF.

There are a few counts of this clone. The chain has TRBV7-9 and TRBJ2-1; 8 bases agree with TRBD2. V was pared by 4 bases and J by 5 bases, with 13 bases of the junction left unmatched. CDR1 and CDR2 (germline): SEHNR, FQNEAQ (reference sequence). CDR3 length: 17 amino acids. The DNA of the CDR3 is TGTGCCAGCAGCTCCAAAAGTAATAGCGGGATTCACAATGAGCAGTTCTTC. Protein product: CASSSKSNSGIHNEQFF.

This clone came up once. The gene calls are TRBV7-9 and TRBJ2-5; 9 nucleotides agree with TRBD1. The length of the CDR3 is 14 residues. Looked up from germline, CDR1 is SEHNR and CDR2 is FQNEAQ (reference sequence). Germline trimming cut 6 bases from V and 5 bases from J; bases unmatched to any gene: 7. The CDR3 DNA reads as TGTGCCAGCAGTCCCAAGGGACAGGGTGAGACCCAGTACTTC. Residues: CASSPKGQGETQYF.

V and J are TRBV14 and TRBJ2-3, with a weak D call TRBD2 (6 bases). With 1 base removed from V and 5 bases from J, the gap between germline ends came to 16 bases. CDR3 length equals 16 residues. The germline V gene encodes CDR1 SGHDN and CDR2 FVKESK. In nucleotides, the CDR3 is TGTGCCAGCAGCCAAGTCGGGAGAAAGTTGTTAGATACGCAGTATTTT. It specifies CASSQVGRKLLDTQYF.

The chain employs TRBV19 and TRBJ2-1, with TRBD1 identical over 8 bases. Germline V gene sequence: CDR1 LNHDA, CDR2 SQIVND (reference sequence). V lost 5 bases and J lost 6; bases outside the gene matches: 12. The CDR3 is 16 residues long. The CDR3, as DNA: TGTGCCAGTAGTGCGACAGGGGAATACTCGGGCAATGAGCAGTTCTTC. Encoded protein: CASSATGEYSGNEQFF.

CDR3 nucleotides: TGTGCCAGCACCACAGGGACAGATGAAAAACTGTTTTTT. Translation gives CASTTGTDEKLFF. The chain couples TRBV6-4 to TRBJ1-4; TRBD1 aligns across 7 bases. There are 13 residues in the CDR3. The V and J ends lost 7 bases and 6 bases, in that order; junction bases with no gene match: 5. From germline, CDR1 is MRHNA and CDR2 SNTAGT.

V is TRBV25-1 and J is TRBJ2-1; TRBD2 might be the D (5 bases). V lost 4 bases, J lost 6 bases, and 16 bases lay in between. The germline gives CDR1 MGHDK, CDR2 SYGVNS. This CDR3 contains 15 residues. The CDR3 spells CASSGRRRVINEQFF. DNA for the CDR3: TGTGCCAGCAGTGGTCGTAGGCGGGTCATCAATGAGCAGTTCTTC. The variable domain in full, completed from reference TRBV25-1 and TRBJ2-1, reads EADIYQTPRYLVIGTGKKITLECSQTMGHDKMYWYQQDPGMELHLIHYSYGVNSTEKGDLSSESTVSRIRTEHFPLTLESARPSHTSQYLCASSGRRRVINEQFFGPGTRLTVL.

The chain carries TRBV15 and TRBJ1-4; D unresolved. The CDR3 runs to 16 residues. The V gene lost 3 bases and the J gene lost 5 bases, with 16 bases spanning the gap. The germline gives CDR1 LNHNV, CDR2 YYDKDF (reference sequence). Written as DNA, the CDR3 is TGTGCCACCAGCAGCTTTCGCGACAACGCAAATGAAAAACTGTTTTTT. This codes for CATSSFRDNANEKLFF.